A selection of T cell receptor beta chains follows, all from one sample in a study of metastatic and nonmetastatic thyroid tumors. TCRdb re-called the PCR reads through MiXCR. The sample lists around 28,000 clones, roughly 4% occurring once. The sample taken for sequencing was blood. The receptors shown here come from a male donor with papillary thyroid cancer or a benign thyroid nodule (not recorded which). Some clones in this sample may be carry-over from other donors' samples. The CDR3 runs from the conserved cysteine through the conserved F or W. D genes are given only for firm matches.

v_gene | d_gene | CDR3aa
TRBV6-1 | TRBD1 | CASTSMWGQGSYEQYF
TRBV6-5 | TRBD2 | CASSCQWAGDSDTQYF
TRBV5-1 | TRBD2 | CASSLAGLAGVNEQYF
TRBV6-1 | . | CASSEEQLGLSYNEQFF
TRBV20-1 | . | CSARDLKTPEYNEQFF
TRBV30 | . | CAWSVKAEGEQFF
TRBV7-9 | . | CASSHRRDQETQYF
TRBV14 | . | CASSQGRQTGYTF
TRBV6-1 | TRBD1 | CASSEPDRGFGETQYF
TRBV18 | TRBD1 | CASSPLGQGLGNTIYF
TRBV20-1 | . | CSARSPTGGGENEQFF
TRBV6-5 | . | CASSYDDTQYF
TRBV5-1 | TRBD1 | CASSRQGADTGELFF
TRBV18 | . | CASSPPGWYGYTF
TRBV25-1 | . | CASSWGSYNEQFF
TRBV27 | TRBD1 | CASSSSGQGARNSPLHF
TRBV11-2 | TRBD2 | CASNSGLSGISETQYF
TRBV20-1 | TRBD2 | CSLAGEHIYNEQFF
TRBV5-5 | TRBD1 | CASSWTTGQGRGYTF
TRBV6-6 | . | CASSYSGSHYGYTF
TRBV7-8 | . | CASSLARDQPQHF
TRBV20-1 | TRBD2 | CSAVGLAGGEQYF
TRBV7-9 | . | CASSLAGKAAHGHTF
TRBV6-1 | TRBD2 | CASSVGSASGFSGANVLTF
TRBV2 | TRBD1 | CARDRDEQYF
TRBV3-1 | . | CASSFGGTEAFF
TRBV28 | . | CASSHPRGKENTEAFF
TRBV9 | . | CASSVKGFTDTQYF
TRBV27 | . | CASSSLGLGTGNTIYF
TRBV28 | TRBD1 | CASSLGDRASSSPLHF
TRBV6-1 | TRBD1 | CASSERVDRVTGELFF
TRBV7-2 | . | CASSPVTGSYGYTF
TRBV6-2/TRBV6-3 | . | CASSPDYPTSGYTQYF
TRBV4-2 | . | CASSQEGKEDGYTF
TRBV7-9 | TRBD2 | CASSFLVGGDTQYF
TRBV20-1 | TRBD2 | CSADLVAGEGHEQFF
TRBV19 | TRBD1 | CASSARQGVRTEAFF
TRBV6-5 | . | CASSTSPNTGGLFF
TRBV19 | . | CASSGVFAGPYEQYF
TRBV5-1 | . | CASSLFPGEGETQYF
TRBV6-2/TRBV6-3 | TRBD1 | CASRPTGGQPQHF
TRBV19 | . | CASSIGRGNTEAFF
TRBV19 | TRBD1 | CASRRGQGTPYGYTF
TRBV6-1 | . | CASSEVGGGPYEQYF
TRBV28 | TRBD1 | CASSYFGTGAGAFF
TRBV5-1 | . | CASSLGERSRLGEQFF
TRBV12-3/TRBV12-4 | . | CASSSHIRGRDEQFF
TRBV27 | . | CASSAPGHTGTQYF
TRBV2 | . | CASSPLLEVSTQYF
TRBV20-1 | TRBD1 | CSARRTGSYEQYF
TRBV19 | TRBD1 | CASSIGTENYEQYF
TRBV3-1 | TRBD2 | CASTGREGAGELFF
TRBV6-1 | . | CASTSGATGELFF
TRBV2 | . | CESSEGYPSNQPQHF
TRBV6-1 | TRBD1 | CASSGTGGNQPQHF
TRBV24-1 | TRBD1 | CATSDPGQGASDTQYF
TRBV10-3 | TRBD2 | CAIESGGADTQYF
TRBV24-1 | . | CATSEGHTPFEPQHF
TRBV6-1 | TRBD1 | CASSEATGGWGYTF
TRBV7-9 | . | CASSPPRLGARGNTIYF